This record covers a single TCR beta chain. Here immunoSEQ multiplex PCR was the method, and the copy in TCRdb shows in-frame clones only, minus some. The profile shows 95,000 to 110,000 clones, roughly four fifths of them singletons. CDR3 length: 16 amino acids. Per germline, CDR1 SEHNR and CDR2 FQNEAQ (reference sequence). The trim removed 0 bases at V and 1 base at J, leaving 6 bases unmatched. This specimen comes from a study of T cell clones after liver transplantation. This clonotype originated in a human patient who received a liver transplant. Some of the T cells may derive from the graft donor. The sample consisted of CD4+ T cells from blood, taken around 44 months after liver transplant. This rearrangement joins TRBV7-9 to TRBJ2-7; 7 bases align to TRBD2. CDR3: CASSLALPAGSYEQYF. In DNA form, the CDR3 reads TGTGCCAGCAGCTTAGCCCTTCCAGCGGGATCCTACGAGCAGTACTTC. Variable domain in full (rest from reference TRBV7-9 and TRBJ2-7): DTGVSQNPRHKITKRGQNVTFRCDPISEHNRLYWYRQTLGQGPEFLTYFQNEAQLEKSRLLSDRFSAERPKGSFSTLEIQRTEQGDSAMYLCASSLALPAGSYEQYFGPGTRLTVT.